The 17 T cell receptor beta chains reported below all come from one sample, sequenced in a study of cytomegalovirus exposure and HLA in healthy donors. The PCR ran on 60 Vbeta and 13 Jbeta primers. Sequenced by immunoSEQ multiplex PCR; TCRdb stores in-frame clones only, minus some. This sample contains just under 80,000 clones. Sequencing input: PBMCs. The receptors derive from a man aged 18 to 29 in good health and CMV-seropositive.

The chain couples TRBV6-1 to TRBJ1-4; D uncertain. V lost 3 bases to trimming and J lost 0 bases, with 8 bases between them. The CDR3 length is 15 residues. CDR1 and CDR2 (germline): MNHNS, SASEGT. The CDR3 DNA is TGTGCCAGCAGTGAGCGGTGGTCAACTAATGAAAAACTGTTTTTT. Translated, it gives CASSERWSTNEKLFF.

This chain uses TRBV30 with TRBJ1-1, with D hard to call. The germline V and J ends were trimmed by 0 bases and 1 base, with 6 bases remaining between them. The V gene's germline CDR1 is GTSNPN and CDR2 SVGIG (reference sequence). The CDR3 extends over 13 amino acids. CDR3 protein: CAWSVTQNTEAFF. The CDR3 coding sequence is TGTGCCTGGAGTGTAACACAGAACACTGAAGCTTTCTTT.

A note on this clone: At the DNA level, this CDR3 is encoded by other sequences in the same sample as well. V gene TRBV30 combines with J gene TRBJ2-3, with a possible D match to TRBD2 (5 bases). The CDR3 is 14 residues long. Germline lookup yields CDR1 GTSNPN and CDR2 SVGIG (reference sequence). Trimming stripped 3 bases from V and 1 base from J, with 11 bases between. The CDR3 bases are TGTGCCTGGAGCCGCACCGGGGGCACAGATACGCAGTATTTT. Amino acid sequence: CAWSRTGGTDTQYF.

V gene TRBV7-2 combines with J gene TRBJ2-5; no definite D call. V lost 6 bases and J 4 bases, leaving 18 bases between the germline ends. This CDR3 is 15 amino acids long. The germline V gene has CDR1 SGHTA and CDR2 FQGNSA. CDR3 protein: CASSSFGSRRETQYF. The CDR3 DNA is TGTGCCAGCAGTTCCTTCGGGTCACGGCGAGAGACCCAGTACTTC.

The rearrangement joins TRBV7-9 to TRBJ2-5; no reliable D call. CDR3 length: 14 residues. The V gene's germline CDR1 is SEHNR and CDR2 FQNEAQ (reference sequence). Trimming pared 1 base from V and 2 bases from J, leaving 8 bases between. The CDR3 loop reads CASSLGNGQETQYF. In DNA, the CDR3 is TGTGCCAGCAGCTTAGGCAACGGTCAAGAGACCCAGTACTTC.

The chain has TRBV2 and TRBJ1-1; 9 nucleotides match TRBD1. Germline-derived CDR1 and CDR2 are SNHLY and FYNNEI. The CDR3 runs 15 residues. The V gene end was trimmed by 5 bases and the J gene end by 5 bases; junction bases not matched to a gene: 9. The CDR3 DNA follows: TGTGCCAGCAGTCAACAGGGGGCTCGAGGAACTGAAGCTTTCTTT. This gives the protein CASSQQGARGTEAFF.

The J gene is TRBJ1-1, the V gene TRBV11-3; D remains ambiguous. CDR1 SGHNT and CDR2 YENEEA come from the germline V gene. Trimming took off 5 bases at V and 1 base at J, with 11 bases between the two ends. This CDR3 has 14 residues. The CDR3 protein is CASSPHGENTEAFF. The CDR3 coding sequence is TGTGCCAGCAGCCCCCACGGGGAGAACACTGAAGCTTTCTTT.

The rearrangement joins TRBV30 to TRBJ2-2; 9 bases line up with TRBD2. V was pared by 2 bases and J by 7 bases, with 5 bases of the junction left unmatched. CDR1 is GTSNPN, CDR2 SVGIG, per germline (reference sequence). The CDR3 is 14 residues long. The DNA of the CDR3 is TGTGCCTGGAGTTGGCGGGGGGGCGGCGGGGAGCTGTTTTTT. As protein: CAWSWRGGGGELFF.

This chain connects TRBV7-9 to TRBJ2-6; D gene ambiguous. This CDR3 is 15 amino acids long. Germline lookup yields CDR1 SEHNR and CDR2 FQNEAQ (reference sequence). The V end was cut by 1 base, the J end by 0 bases, with 4 bases between. CDR3 in DNA: TGTGCCAGCAGCTTAGGGAGCTCTGGGGCCAACGTCCTGACTTTC. The encoded protein is CASSLGSSGANVLTF. The variable domain in full, with the rest retrieved from reference TRBV7-9 and TRBJ2-6, is DTGVSQNPRHKITKRGQNVTFRCDPISEHNRLYWYRQTLGQGPEFLTYFQNEAQLEKSRLLSDRFSAERPKGSFSTLEIQRTEQGDSAMYLCASSLGSSGANVLTFGAGSRLTVL.

This chain links TRBV25-1 with TRBJ1-2; no clear D. This CDR3 has 12 residues. Germline CDR1 is MGHDK and CDR2 is SYGVNS. V lost 0 bases and J lost 8, with 7 bases in between. This chain's CDR3 is CASSEYMQGYTF. CDR3 DNA: TGTGCCAGCAGTGAATATATGCAGGGCTACACCTTC.

The rearrangement joins TRBV5-1 to TRBJ2-2, with D maybe TRBD1 (6 bases). Germline-derived CDR1 and CDR2 are SGHRS and YFSETQ. The CDR3 has 15 residues. Trimming cost V 4 bases and J 2 bases, with 12 bases left between them. CDR3 loop: CASSLGTHNTGELFF. The CDR3 DNA follows: TGCGCCAGCAGCCTGGGGACACATAACACCGGGGAGCTGTTTTTT. Looking up the rest from reference TRBV5-1 and TRBJ2-2 gives the full variable domain: KAGVTQTPRYLIKTRGQQVTLSCSPISGHRSVSWYQQTPGQGLQFLFEYFSETQRNKGNFPGRFSGRQFSNSRSEMNVSTLELGDSALYLCASSLGTHNTGELFFGEGSRLTVL.

The CDR3 sequence: CASSYNDRNTEAFF. For the CDR3, the DNA is TGTGCCAGCAGTTACAATGACAGGAACACTGAAGCTTTCTTT. This sequence joins TRBV6-5 and TRBJ1-1, with TRBD1 as a possible D gene (5 bases). The CDR3 spans 14 residues. Trimming shortened V by 2 bases and J by 1 base, and 8 bases separated the two germline ends. The germline gives CDR1 MNHEY, CDR2 SVGAGI.

The chain recombines TRBV7-6 with TRBJ1-2; 8 bases are shared with TRBD1. Germline lookup yields CDR1 SGHVS and CDR2 FNYEAQ. The V and J ends lost 2 bases and 0 bases, in that order; junction bases with no gene match: 5. The CDR3 contains 16 residues. The CDR3 sequence: CASSLNRGESNYGYTF. The CDR3, as DNA: TGTGCCAGCAGCTTAAACAGGGGGGAGTCTAACTATGGCTACACCTTC.

The chain combines TRBV19 with TRBJ1-5; D unresolved. The CDR3 has 11 amino acids. Trimming shortened V by 4 bases and J by 10 bases, and 8 bases separated the two germline ends. Per the germline V gene, CDR1 is LNHDA and CDR2 is SQIVND (reference sequence). The CDR3 coding sequence is TGTGCCAGTAGTACAGGAGGTCCCCAGCATTTT. It specifies CASSTGGPQHF.

The chain recombines TRBV19 with TRBJ2-7; 9 positions match TRBD2. This CDR3 is built from 17 residues. The germline CDR1 and CDR2 sequences are LNHDA and SQIVND (reference sequence). J was trimmed by 3 bases and V by 2 bases; bases with no gene match: 11. The CDR3: CASSISSWREGFYEQYF. CDR3 in DNA: TGTGCCAGTAGTATAAGTTCGTGGCGGGAGGGCTTCTACGAGCAGTACTTC.

V gene TRBV28 combines with J gene TRBJ2-3; TRBD2 matches at 7 bases. Germline values: CDR1 MDHEN, CDR2 SYDVKM. Trimming took 5 bases from V and 8 from J; bases not matched to a gene: 13. The CDR3 totals 15 residues. CDR3 bases: TGTGCCAGCAGTACCAGCGGGGCGGGAGTAGGTACGCAGTATTTT. This codes for CASSTSGAGVGTQYF. The whole variable domain, remainder taken from reference TRBV28 and TRBJ2-3, is DVKVTQSSRYLVKRTGEKVFLECVQDMDHENMFWYRQDPGLGLRLIYFSYDVKMKEKGDIPEGYSVSREKKERFSLILESASTNQTSMYLCASSTSGAGVGTQYFGPGTRLTVL.

This rearrangement joins TRBV5-4 to TRBJ2-2; 14 bases are a match to TRBD2. The V gene's germline CDR1 is SGHNT and CDR2 YYREEE (reference sequence). The CDR3 length is 16 residues. V gave up 9 bases and J gave up 6 bases; unmatched junction bases: 10. The CDR3 sequence is CATTKPGLAGAGELFF. CDR3 nucleotides: TGTGCCACTACGAAACCGGGACTAGCGGGAGCCGGGGAGCTGTTTTTT. The full variable domain, in which reference TRBV5-4 and TRBJ2-2 provide the parts outside the CDR3, is ETGVTQSPTHLIKTRGQQVTLRCSSQSGHNTVSWYQQALGQGPQFIFQYYREEENGRGNFPPRFSGLQFPNYSSELNVNALELDDSALYLCATTKPGLAGAGELFFGEGSRLTVL.